The 5 T cell receptor beta chains reported below all come from one sample, sequenced in a study of T cell repertoires and HLA-DP antigens (dated by TCRdb to between 2017 and 2018). Their antigens are not known. Library prep was done by the immunoSEQ multiplex PCR assay. TCRdb mirrors the immuneACCESS table, restricted to in-frame sequences. Some clones are absent from its copies; in checked studies, under half trace to an unresolved V gene, and the reason for the others is unknown. Within this sample are tens of thousands of clones, with roughly 75% of them counted one time only. The ten largest account for 1.5% to 2% of the sample. Input material: CD4+ T cells from PBMCs. The receptors come from a man between 60 and 75 years old in good health and CMV-seronegative.

The chain employs TRBV7-9 and TRBJ2-2, with a weak D call TRBD2 (5 bases). CDR1 is SEHNR and CDR2 is FQNEAQ in the germline V gene (reference sequence). The CDR3 runs to 14 residues. V dropped 0 bases and J dropped 7 bases, with 9 bases sitting between them. The CDR3 protein is CASSLAEGSGELFF. The CDR3 nucleotides are TGTGCCAGCAGCTTAGCCGAGGGAAGCGGGGAGCTGTTTTTT.

The chain has TRBV5-1 and TRBJ2-1, with TRBD2 identical over 11 bases. Germline V gene sequence: CDR1 SGHRS, CDR2 YFSETQ. The CDR3 is 17 amino acids. The ends lost 0 bases at V and 2 bases at J; junction bases unmatched: 4. The CDR3 protein is CASSLVASGGTYNEQFF. The CDR3 DNA is TGCGCCAGCAGCTTGGTTGCTAGCGGGGGGACCTACAATGAGCAGTTCTTC. Drawing the rest from reference TRBV5-1 and TRBJ2-1, the complete variable domain is KAGVTQTPRYLIKTRGQQVTLSCSPISGHRSVSWYQQTPGQGLQFLFEYFSETQRNKGNFPGRFSGRQFSNSRSEMNVSTLELGDSALYLCASSLVASGGTYNEQFFGPGTRLTVL.

The genes are TRBV10-3 and TRBJ2-3, with TRBD2 matching 8 bases. CDR1 is ENHRY and CDR2 is SYGVKD in the germline V gene. The CDR3 consists of 16 residues. V was pared by 0 bases and J by 5 bases, with 7 bases of the junction left unmatched. DNA of the CDR3: TGTGCCATCAGTGAGTCGTCAGCGGGAGCCAAAGATACGCAGTATTTT. Amino acid sequence: CAISESSAGAKDTQYF.

This sequence joins TRBV29-1 and TRBJ1-1, with D possibly being TRBD1 (5 bases). V was clipped by 7 bases and J by 1 base, with 10 bases between them. The V gene's germline CDR1 is SQVTM and CDR2 ANQGSEA. The CDR3 totals 12 residues. In nucleotides, the CDR3 is TGCAGCGCCCGGGGGGGGAACACTGAAGCTTTCTTT. Amino acid sequence: CSARGGNTEAFF.

The CDR3 reads CASSEGLRGRLTDTQYF. In DNA, the CDR3 is TGTGCCAGCAGTGAAGGTCTGAGGGGTCGATTAACAGATACGCAGTATTTT. V usage is TRBV2 and J usage is TRBJ2-3; the D call may be TRBD1 or TRBD2 (5 bases each). The germline V gene encodes CDR1 SNHLY and CDR2 FYNNEI. With 1 base removed from V and 3 bases from J, the gap between germline ends came to 17 bases. The CDR3 length is 17 residues.